This entry describes one T cell receptor (beta chain). Its antigen is undetermined. The data are from a study of CD4+ T cells in melanoma. Study-level findings and limits: CD8+ T cell, macrophage and B cell function reportedly correlated with neoantigen-specific CD4+ T cells. In melanoma, neoantigen-specific CD4+ T cells reportedly differed in differentiation state.

CDR1 is LGHNA and CDR2 is YSLEER in the germline V gene. The CDR3 consists of 15 residues. V lost 0 bases and J lost 4, with 10 bases in between. TCRdb's copy holds only in-frame clones and misses some; the assay was immunoSEQ multiplex PCR. The table includes over 45,000 clones, over 60% detected once. Sequenced input: tumor tissue. This sequence originates from a human donor with melanoma. The rearrangement joins TRBV4-3 to TRBJ2-1; weak D call: TRBD1 (6 bases). In DNA, the CDR3 is TGCGCCAGCAGCCAAGATGGGGACACTTACAATGAGCAGTTCTTC. It specifies CASSQDGDTYNEQFF.